This record concerns one T cell receptor beta chain sequence. The antigen remains undetermined. These data come from a study of T-cell memory formation after mild COVID-19. TCRdb re-analysed the 5' RACE reads in MiXCR, keeping a single row per CDR3 protein. The sample has approximately 580,000 distinct CDR3 sequences; about a fifth are singletons. This CDR3 is 15 amino acids long. Trimming left V 3 bases short and J 4 bases short, with 16 bases between. Germline V gene data show CDR1 as GTSNPN and CDR2 as SVGIG (reference sequence). General observations from the study: CD4/CD8 balance characterized clones contracting day 15 to 85, and CD4+ skew characterized later expanders. Some clones that responded turned up in pre-infection memory, which suggests that cross-reactive memory joined in. Among CD4+ contracting clones, most were CM and EM, and CD8+ ones EMRA.

Sequenced sample: PBMCs or a T cell subset sorted from them (not recorded which). V gene TRBV30 combines with J gene TRBJ1-5; TRBD1 might be the D (6 bases). The TCR comes from an adult woman who had mild COVID-19 (a few samples of this study predate the infection). Cell type and time point are not known. Written as DNA, the CDR3 is TGTGCCTGGAGCTTCCGGGGGGCAGGAAATCAGCCCCAGCATTTT. It codes for CAWSFRGAGNQPQHF.